The T cell receptor (beta chain) described here comes from a study of immune cell composition in non-small cell lung cancer. TCRdb's copy holds only in-frame clones and misses some; the assay was immunoSEQ multiplex PCR. In the table there are around 3,000 clones, roughly 70% of which are singletons. Germline assignment: CDR1 LGHNA and CDR2 YSLEER. V lost 0 bases, J lost 2 bases, and 24 bases lay in between. There are 20 residues in the CDR3. A remark on this clone: Its antigen is undetermined.

Frozen unsorted single-cell suspensions supplied the genomic DNA. Study results and caveats: Adenocarcinomas with higher top tumour-associated clone frequency had more reactive TILs. Lung adenocarcinomas had lower top 10 clone scores and clonality than squamous tumours. Around 75% of squamous and about 30% of adenocarcinoma cases had tumour-associated clones >0.5%.

The sample taken for sequencing was lung tumor tissue. This clonotype was sampled from a human donor with non-small cell lung cancer. The rearrangement joins TRBV4-3 to TRBJ2-3; possible D gene TRBD1, 6 bases. This CDR3 reads CASSQDLWGFPVGHTDTQYF. The CDR3 nucleotides are TGCGCCAGCAGCCAAGACTTGTGGGGGTTCCCCGTGGGACACACAGATACGCAGTATTTT.